These 12 T cell receptor beta chains originate from one sample sequenced in a study of CD8 T cells in ankylosing spondylitis. From the 5' RACE reads, TCRdb called clonotypes with MiXCR, one entry per CDR3 protein. The table shows around 140,000 distinct CDR3 sequences, with roughly an eighth occurring only once. The sample comprised blood, either unsorted or a sorted T cell fraction (not recorded which). The receptors were gathered from a female donor with ankylosing spondylitis or in good health (not recorded which).

In this sample, this clonotype turned up many times. The gene calls are TRBV20-1 and TRBJ2-4; 8 positions agree with TRBD2. This CDR3 region has 18 residues. The junction had 19 bases not matched to a gene; V was cut back by 5 bases and J by 4 bases. The germline V gene encodes CDR1 DFQATT and CDR2 SNEGSKA (reference sequence). The CDR3 DNA reads as TGCAGTGCTTTCGAGAGTAGCGGGGCATGGGTTGGTAAAAACATTCAGTACTTC. This encodes CSAFESSGAWVGKNIQYF.

About this clonotype itself: This may be a read error, as it is one base from a much larger clone. V usage is TRBV5-4 and J usage is TRBJ1-2, with no clear D. The CDR3 consists of 14 residues. Deletions cut 4 bases from V and 10 bases from J, with 20 bases between. The germline gives CDR1 SGHNT, CDR2 YYREEE (reference sequence). The CDR3 DNA sequence: TGTGCCAGCAGCCGAGGAACGTCGACGGGCGACTACACCTTC. This translates into CASSRGTSTGDYTF.

This clonotype has ten or more counts. The chain has TRBV11-2 and TRBJ1-2, with D tentatively TRBD1 (6 bases). V was pared by 11 bases and J by 2 bases, with 15 bases between. This CDR3 comprises 13 residues. Germline V gene lookup returns CDR1 SGHAT and CDR2 FQNNGV. CDR3 in DNA: TGTGCCCTATCGCAGGGGACCAACTATGGCTACACCTTC. It specifies CALSQGTNYGYTF. Filled out from reference TRBV11-2 and TRBJ1-2, the complete variable domain reads EAGVAQSPRYKIIEKRQSVAFWCNPISGHATLYWYQQILGQGPKLLIQFQNNGVVDDSQLPKDRFSAERLKGVDSTLKIQPAKLEDSAVYLCALSQGTNYGYTFGSGTRLTVV.

This clonotype was seen a few times. The chain couples TRBV7-2 to TRBJ2-2, with D unclear. The germline V gene has CDR1 SGHTA and CDR2 FQGNSA. The CDR3 has 12 amino acids. Trimming left V 2 bases short and J 6 bases short, with 4 bases between. The DNA of the CDR3 is TGTGCCAGCAGCTTAAGGTCCGGGGAGCTGTTTTTT. Translated, it gives CASSLRSGELFF. Using reference TRBV7-2 and TRBJ2-2 for the parts outside the CDR3, the full variable domain is GAGVSQSPSNKVTEKGKDVELRCDPISGHTALYWYRQSLGQGLEFLIYFQGNSAPDKSGLPSDRFSAERTGGSVSTLTIQRTQQEDSAVYLCASSLRSGELFFGEGSRLTVL.

The chain uses TRBV6-5 and TRBJ2-5; possibly TRBD2 for D (7 bases). The germline V gene has CDR1 MNHEY and CDR2 SVGAGI. The CDR3 totals 15 residues. With 4 bases removed from V and 2 bases from J, the gap between germline ends came to 14 bases. DNA of the CDR3: TGTGCCAGCAGTTCCCAGGAGGGGGGGCAAGAGACCCAGTACTTC. It codes for CASSSQEGGQETQYF.

This clonotype was seen repeatedly, ten times or more. The V call is TRBV27, the J call TRBJ2-7; 8 bases align to TRBD1. Losses at the gene ends were 1 base for V and 4 bases for J; bases not matched to a gene: 0. The V gene's germline CDR1 is MNHEY and CDR2 SMNVEV (reference sequence). The CDR3 has 13 residues. CDR3 loop: CASSLYRGYEQYF. The CDR3 nucleotides read TGTGCCAGCAGTTTATACAGGGGGTACGAGCAGTACTTC.

This clonotype appeared many times. The chain recombines TRBV7-2 with TRBJ2-4; perhaps TRBD2 as D (5 bases). The V end lost 6 bases, the J end lost 5 bases, and 14 bases lay between the germline ends. CDR3 size: 14 residues. The germline gives CDR1 SGHTA, CDR2 FQGNSA. The CDR3 sequence: CASRTTAAQNIQYF. CDR3 nucleotides: TGTGCCAGCAGGACTACGGCGGCTCAAAACATTCAGTACTTC.

This clonotype was counted ten times or more. CDR3 bases: TGCAGTGCTAGAGCCTCCAATTGGGGACAGGGCGCAGGGGCCAACGTCCTGACTTTC. Residues: CSARASNWGQGAGANVLTF. The chain joins TRBV20-1 to TRBJ2-6; TRBD1 matches at 9 bases. V dropped 1 base and J dropped 4; count of bases not matched to a gene: 14. Germline V lookup: CDR1 DFQATT, CDR2 SNEGSKA (reference sequence). There are 19 residues in the CDR3.

There are many counts of this clonotype. CDR3 nucleotide sequence: TGTGCCAGCAGCAAAAGGGGGGAGGAGGGAGAGCAGTACTTC. This sequence encodes CASSKRGEEGEQYF. The chain carries TRBV21-1 and TRBJ2-7; TRBD1 is the table's D call, not checked against the DNA. TRBV21-1 is recorded as a pseudogene. The CDR3 totals 14 residues.

In its sample, this clonotype was seen once. This chain connects TRBV20-1 to TRBJ2-1; a weak D match, TRBD1 (8 bases). This CDR3 comprises 15 residues. Germline V CDR1 and CDR2: DFQATT, SNEGSKA (reference sequence). The CDR3 DNA sequence: TGCTGCGCCGGCCAGGGGGCGGGAGTAGGAAATGAGCAGTTCTTC. Translated: CCAGQGAGVGNEQFF.

This clonotype was seen a handful of times. This rearrangement joins TRBV20-1 to TRBJ2-1, with 11 bases identical to TRBD2. The V gene's germline CDR1 is DFQATT and CDR2 SNEGSKA (reference sequence). J gave up 0 bases and V 0 bases, and 4 bases lay outside the gene matches. The length of the CDR3 is 17 residues. The CDR3 nucleotides are TGCAGTGCTAGAGACCTCGGGACTAGCGGCTCCTACAATGAGCAGTTCTTC. Its protein product is CSARDLGTSGSYNEQFF.

This clonotype was detected many times. The J gene is TRBJ1-1, the V gene TRBV6-2 or TRBV6-3, with TRBD1 as a possible D gene (6 bases). Germline loops: CDR1 MNHEY, CDR2 SVGEGT. V lost 6 bases and J 4 bases, leaving 12 bases between the germline ends. The CDR3 consists of 13 residues. CDR3 sequence: CASSRGFGTEAFF. The CDR3 DNA sequence: TGTGCCAGCAGCAGGGGATTTGGCACTGAAGCTTTCTTT.